This T cell receptor (beta chain) stems from a study of blood T cell repertoires in COVID-19. In the study overall: There were acute and convalescent COVID-19 samples, and they came from the United States, Italy and Spain.

V dropped 0 bases and J dropped 6 bases, with 9 bases sitting between them. CDR3 length equals 14 residues. Germline V gene sequence: CDR1 SGHNT, CDR2 YYREEE (reference sequence). Per the original data handling: Estimated nucleated cell counts came from reference gene primer amplification. Method: immunoSEQ multiplex PCR; TCRdb's copy keeps in-frame clones and lacks some. V, J and clone size are those of that table, while D and trimming were read from the DNA. This sample yields some 150,000 clones, of which about 80% are seen a single time; 35% to 45% belongs to the top ten. The sequenced sample was peripheral blood. This receptor was taken from a human donor in a cohort sampled during active COVID-19. The rearrangement uses TRBV5-4 and TRBJ1-4; D is undetermined. The CDR3 DNA sequence: TGTGCCAGCAGCTTGGACAGTAATTATGAAAAACTGTTTTTT. The encoded protein is CASSLDSNYEKLFF.